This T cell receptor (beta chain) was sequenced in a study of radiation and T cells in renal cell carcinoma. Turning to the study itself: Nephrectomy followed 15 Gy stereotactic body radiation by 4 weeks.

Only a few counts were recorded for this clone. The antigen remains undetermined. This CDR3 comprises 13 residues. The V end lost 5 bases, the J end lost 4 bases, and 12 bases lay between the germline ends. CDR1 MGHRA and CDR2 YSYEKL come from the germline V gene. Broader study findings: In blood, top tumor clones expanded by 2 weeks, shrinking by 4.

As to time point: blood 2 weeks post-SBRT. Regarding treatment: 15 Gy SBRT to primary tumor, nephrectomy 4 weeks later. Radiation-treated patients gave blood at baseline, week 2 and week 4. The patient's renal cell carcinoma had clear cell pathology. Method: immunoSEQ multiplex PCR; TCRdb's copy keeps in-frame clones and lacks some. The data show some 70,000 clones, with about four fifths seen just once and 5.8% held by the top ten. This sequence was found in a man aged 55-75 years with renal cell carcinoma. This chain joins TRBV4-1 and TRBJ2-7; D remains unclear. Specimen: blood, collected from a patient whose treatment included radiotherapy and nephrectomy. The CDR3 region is CASSTHFSYEQYF. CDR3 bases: TGCGCCAGCAGCACCCATTTCTCTTACGAGCAGTACTTC.